These T cell receptor beta chains were read from a single sample in a study of OX40 agonist ivuxolimab in advanced cancers. Method: immunoSEQ multiplex PCR; TCRdb's copy keeps in-frame clones and lacks some. The data show some 39,000 clones, roughly 81% seen once. This sample comprised CD4+ or CD8+ T cells sorted from blood, obtained in a trial of the OX40 agonist ivuxolimab. The receptors originated from an adult with an advanced solid tumor such as melanoma, head and neck, liver or kidney cancer. Each CDR3 is given with its conserved first and last residue. The D gene is left open where the match is weak. Not all rows give a size; the values are once, few, many and, for expanded clones, a class.

D gene: -
clone size: -
V gene: TRBV6-6
J gene: TRBJ2-3
CDR3 DNA: TGTGCCAGCAGCCGCCGATCGGTGGCAGATACGCAGTATTTT
CDR3 protein: CASSRRSVADTQYF

D gene: TRBD2
clone size: -
V gene: TRBV6-1
J gene: TRBJ2-5
CDR3 DNA: TGTGCCAGCAGTGGGCTAGCGGGAGGGCGGAGGGAGACCCAGTACTTC
CDR3 protein: CASSGLAGGRRETQYF

D gene: TRBD1
clone size: -
V gene: TRBV30
J gene: TRBJ1-2
CDR3 DNA: TGTGCCTGGAGACACGACAGGGTGGATGGCTACACCTTC
CDR3 protein: CAWRHDRVDGYTF

D gene: -
clone size: -
V gene: TRBV11-2
J gene: TRBJ2-5
CDR3 DNA: TGTGCCAGCAGCTCGGGGGCACAGACCCAGTACTTC
CDR3 protein: CASSSGAQTQYF

D gene: -
clone size: -
V gene: TRBV18
J gene: TRBJ1-1
CDR3 DNA: TGTGCCAGCTCGCCGGCCGTGGGGCCCGCTGAAGCTTTCTTT
CDR3 protein: CASSPAVGPAEAFF

D gene: -
clone size: -
V gene: TRBV5-1
J gene: TRBJ1-2
CDR3 DNA: TGCGCCAGCAGCTTGGGGGGAGAGTATGGCTACACCTTC
CDR3 protein: CASSLGGEYGYTF

D gene: -
clone size: -
V gene: TRBV29-1
J gene: TRBJ1-1
CDR3 DNA: TGCAGCGTTGGTGGATGGAACACTGAAGCTTTCTTT
CDR3 protein: CSVGGWNTEAFF

D gene: -
clone size: -
V gene: TRBV15
J gene: TRBJ2-3
CDR3 DNA: TGTGCCACCAGCAGAGATCGACTAGTGAGCACAGATACGCAGTATTTT
CDR3 protein: CATSRDRLVSTDTQYF

D gene: TRBD1
clone size: -
V gene: TRBV5-4
J gene: TRBJ2-2
CDR3 DNA: TGCGCCAGCAGCCTCGAGGGGGCGGCGAACACCGGGGAGCTGTTTTTT
CDR3 protein: CASSLEGAANTGELFF

D gene: -
clone size: -
V gene: TRBV30
J gene: TRBJ1-3
CDR3 DNA: TGTGCCTGGAGTCGGGACCGTTCCTCTGGAAACACCATATATTTT
CDR3 protein: CAWSRDRSSGNTIYF

D gene: -
clone size: -
V gene: TRBV20-1
J gene: TRBJ2-7
CDR3 DNA: TGCAGTGCAATCAACTTCGAGCAGTACTTC
CDR3 protein: CSAINFEQYF

D gene: -
clone size: medium-sized
V gene: TRBV29-1
J gene: TRBJ2-7
CDR3 DNA: TGCAGCGTTGAAGACCCGGGGGGCCGCGGGGAGCAGTACTTC
CDR3 protein: CSVEDPGGRGEQYF

D gene: TRBD2
clone size: -
V gene: TRBV7-3
J gene: TRBJ2-1
CDR3 DNA: TGTGCCAGCAGCCTCCTAGCGGGGGGTTACAATGAGCAGTTCTTC
CDR3 protein: CASSLLAGGYNEQFF

D gene: -
clone size: -
V gene: TRBV7-2
J gene: TRBJ1-2
CDR3 DNA: TGTGCCAGCAGCTCCGGCTACTATGGCTACACCTTC
CDR3 protein: CASSSGYYGYTF

D gene: -
clone size: -
V gene: TRBV19
J gene: TRBJ2-2
CDR3 DNA: TGTGCCAGTAGTAACAGGAACACCGGGGAGCTGTTTTTT
CDR3 protein: CASSNRNTGELFF

D gene: -
clone size: -
V gene: TRBV6-5
J gene: TRBJ1-5
CDR3 DNA: TGTGCCAGCAGTCGGTTCGGCAATCAGCCCCAGCATTTT
CDR3 protein: CASSRFGNQPQHF

D gene: -
clone size: -
V gene: TRBV6-5
J gene: TRBJ1-2
CDR3 DNA: TGTGCCAGCAGGGAGTCGGGGAACTATGGCTACACCTTC
CDR3 protein: CASRESGNYGYTF

D gene: -
clone size: -
V gene: TRBV11-2
J gene: TRBJ1-1
CDR3 DNA: TGTGCCAGCAGCTTAGATTGGGGGTACACTGAAGCTTTCTTT
CDR3 protein: CASSLDWGYTEAFF

D gene: -
clone size: -
V gene: TRBV18
J gene: TRBJ1-1
CDR3 DNA: TGTGCCAGCTCACCAGCCATGAACACTGAAGCTTTCTTT
CDR3 protein: CASSPAMNTEAFF

D gene: -
clone size: -
V gene: TRBV5-6
J gene: TRBJ1-1
CDR3 DNA: TGTGCCAGCAGCTTTAGAACCTTAGGGACTGAAGCTTTCTTT
CDR3 protein: CASSFRTLGTEAFF

D gene: -
clone size: -
V gene: TRBV11-2
J gene: TRBJ2-5
CDR3 DNA: TGTGCCAGCAGCTTGACCGTCGGACAAGAGACCCAGTACTTC
CDR3 protein: CASSLTVGQETQYF

D gene: -
clone size: -
V gene: TRBV14
J gene: TRBJ1-3
CDR3 DNA: TGTGCCAGCAGCCTGGCTGGGGTAGCTGGAAACACCATATATTTT
CDR3 protein: CASSLAGVAGNTIYF

D gene: TRBD2
clone size: -
V gene: TRBV6-5
J gene: TRBJ2-1
CDR3 DNA: TGTGCCAGCAGTTACGTGGCTAGCGGTGAGCAGTTCTTC
CDR3 protein: CASSYVASGEQFF

D gene: -
clone size: -
V gene: TRBV6-6
J gene: TRBJ2-1
CDR3 DNA: TGTGCCAGCAGCCACGGGTCGGCCTACAATGAGCAGTTCTTC
CDR3 protein: CASSHGSAYNEQFF

D gene: -
clone size: -
V gene: TRBV15
J gene: TRBJ2-7
CDR3 DNA: TGTGCCACCAGCAGAGCGAGGGCCGGAGCGTTCGAGCAGTACTTC
CDR3 protein: CATSRARAGAFEQYF

D gene: TRBD1
clone size: -
V gene: TRBV19
J gene: TRBJ1-5
CDR3 DNA: TGTGCCAGTAGTACCAATCCACAGGGGCGCAATCAGCCCCAGCATTTT
CDR3 protein: CASSTNPQGRNQPQHF

D gene: TRBD1
clone size: -
V gene: TRBV4-1
J gene: TRBJ1-2
CDR3 DNA: TGCGCCAGCAGCCAAGGTGGACAGGGAAAAACTACTAGTGGCTACACCTTC
CDR3 protein: CASSQGGQGKTTSGYTF

D gene: -
clone size: -
V gene: TRBV19
J gene: TRBJ1-5
CDR3 DNA: TGTGCCAGTAAGGAGGCGGGGGGCAACTATCAGCCCCAGCATTTT
CDR3 protein: CASKEAGGNYQPQHF

D gene: -
clone size: -
V gene: TRBV6-6
J gene: TRBJ1-3
CDR3 DNA: TGTGCCAGCAGTTACTCGAGGCAGAGCTCTGGAAACACCATATATTTT
CDR3 protein: CASSYSRQSSGNTIYF

D gene: -
clone size: -
V gene: TRBV18
J gene: TRBJ2-6
CDR3 DNA: TGTGCCAGCTCTCCTTTTTCTACAGGGTCTGGGGCCAACGTCCTGACTTTC
CDR3 protein: CASSPFSTGSGANVLTF

D gene: TRBD1
clone size: -
V gene: TRBV6-6
J gene: TRBJ2-7
CDR3 DNA: TGTGCCAGCAGTTCCGTCAGGGGGCTCTGGGAGCAGTACTTC
CDR3 protein: CASSSVRGLWEQYF